What follows are 15 T cell receptor beta chains derived from one specimen sequenced in a study of vaccination effects on CD4 cells after COVID-19. Sequencing in the ViraFEST assay came after antigen-specific CD4+ T cells had been expanded with viral peptide pools, which were used to stimulate PBMC. Isolation of CD4+ T cells took place after approximately ten days of culture. None of the vaccinated had previously contracted SARS-CoV-2, and their nucleocapsid antibodies tested negative. These TCRs' antigens remain unknown. Sequencing was performed with immunoSEQ multiplex PCR; in TCRdb, only in-frame clones are kept and a portion is missing. The table has about 45,000 clones, roughly four fifths seen once; the top ten hold approximately 10%. The sequencing used CD4+ T cells from PBMCs cultured with SARS-CoV-2 spike peptides, collected before COVID-19 vaccination. The source of these receptors is a human donor who received a COVID-19 vaccine.

The chain employs TRBV28 and TRBJ1-2; 7 bases are shared with TRBD1. J was trimmed by 8 bases and V by 2 bases; bases with no gene match: 11. This CDR3 has 15 amino acids. CDR1 MDHEN and CDR2 SYDVKM come from the germline V gene. The CDR3 reads CASSLDRVVLRGYTF. For the CDR3, the DNA is TGTGCCAGCAGTTTAGACAGGGTTGTTCTGAGAGGCTACACCTTC.

The rearrangement joins TRBV25-1 to TRBJ1-4, with unresolved D. V lost 6 bases and J lost 4, with 6 bases in between. The V gene's germline CDR1 is MGHDK and CDR2 SYGVNS. The CDR3 length is 12 residues. The CDR3 loop is CASRLVNEKLFF. DNA for the CDR3: TGTGCCAGCAGATTAGTTAATGAAAAACTGTTTTTT.

This chain connects TRBV5-1 to TRBJ2-3, with 7 positions matching TRBD2. CDR1 is SGHRS, CDR2 YFSETQ, per germline. V shed 1 base and J 1 base; nucleotides not matched to a gene: 3. This CDR3 has 15 residues. CDR3 protein: CASSLLSGGTDTQYF. CDR3 nucleotides: TGCGCCAGCAGCTTGTTGAGCGGGGGCACAGATACGCAGTATTTT.

This chain uses TRBV6-5 with TRBJ1-2; 7 bases match TRBD1. This CDR3 comprises 13 residues. In germline, CDR1 is MNHEY, CDR2 SVGAGI. V lost 6 bases to trimming and J lost 5 bases; unmatched junction nucleotides: 6. The CDR3 DNA reads TGTGCCAGCAGCAGGACAGGCGATTATGGCTACACCTTC. This encodes CASSRTGDYGYTF.

The chain is built from TRBV3-1 (or the pseudogene TRBV3-2) and TRBJ2-2, with a tentative D call TRBD2 (5 bases). The CDR3 loop spans 20 amino acids. Trimming removed 2 bases at V and 0 bases at J, with 22 bases between. CDR1 LGHDT and CDR2 YNNKEL come from the germline V gene (reference sequence). The CDR3 coding sequence is TGTGCCAGCAGCCAATCTAGACGAACCCGACGGAGGACGAACACCGGGGAGCTGTTTTTT. It specifies CASSQSRRTRRRTNTGELFF.

The chain links TRBV5-1 to TRBJ2-3; 13 positions match TRBD2. There are 17 residues in the CDR3. J lost 2 bases, V lost 0 bases, and 3 bases had no gene match. CDR1 and CDR2 from the germline V gene are SGHRS and YFSETQ. The DNA for the CDR3 is TGCGCCAGCAGCTTGGGACTAGCGGGGGGATACACAGATACGCAGTATTTT. This translates into CASSLGLAGGYTDTQYF.

This rearrangement joins TRBV6-5 to TRBJ1-2; unclear D gene. V was trimmed by 8 bases and J by 3 bases, leaving 16 bases between them. CDR3 length equals 14 residues. Germline CDR1 reads MNHEY; CDR2 reads SVGAGI. The CDR3 DNA follows: TGTGCCAGCGTGACTCAAGACGGATACTATGGCTACACCTTC. Protein product: CASVTQDGYYGYTF.

The chain joins TRBV11-2 to TRBJ2-5; D possibly corresponds to TRBD2 (5 bases). Germline CDR1 is SGHAT and CDR2 is FQNNGV. The length of the CDR3 is 15 residues. The germline V and J ends were trimmed by 0 bases and 1 base, with 9 bases remaining between them. This chain's CDR3 is CASSLDGAGQETQYF. CDR3 coding DNA: TGTGCCAGCAGCTTAGACGGCGCGGGCCAAGAGACCCAGTACTTC.

The chain is built from TRBV5-1 and TRBJ2-1; D is ambiguous. The CDR3 consists of 14 residues. Germline loops: CDR1 SGHRS, CDR2 YFSETQ. V gave up 3 bases and J gave up 5 bases, with 12 bases separating them. The CDR3 loop reads CASSWGGENNEQFF. DNA of the CDR3: TGCGCCAGCAGCTGGGGTGGGGAAAACAATGAGCAGTTCTTC.

The V gene is TRBV10-3, the J gene TRBJ1-6; D possibly corresponds to TRBD1 (6 bases). This CDR3 has 17 amino acids. Germline V CDR1 and CDR2: ENHRY, SYGVKD. The ends were cut back, 2 bases at V and 7 bases at J, with 18 bases in the middle. The CDR3 reads CAISERVGGAGNSPLHF. Written as DNA, the CDR3 is TGTGCCATCAGTGAGAGGGTGGGGGGGGCCGGCAATTCACCCCTCCACTTT.

V is TRBV5-1 and J is TRBJ1-4; 7 bases map to TRBD1. The trim removed 1 base at V and 5 bases at J, leaving 11 bases unmatched. Germline lookup yields CDR1 SGHRS and CDR2 YFSETQ. There are 17 residues in the CDR3. CDR3: CASSLKATGVVNEKLFF. The CDR3 region has the DNA TGCGCCAGCAGCTTGAAGGCTACAGGGGTGGTAAATGAAAAACTGTTTTTT.

Remarks on this clone: Its ends do not fully match the called genes, so a read error is possible. The rearrangement uses TRBV18 and TRBJ2-4, with TRBD2 as a possible D gene (6 bases). From germline, CDR1 is KGHSH and CDR2 LQKENI. The CDR3 contains 13 residues. The CDR3 region has the DNA TGTGCCAGCACACCGGGACGGAGGGACATTCAGTACTTC. Its protein is CASTPGRRDIQYF.

The chain combines TRBV5-1 with TRBJ1-2; 8 nucleotides match TRBD1. The germline V gene has CDR1 SGHRS and CDR2 YFSETQ. V shed 0 bases and J 6 bases; nucleotides not matched to a gene: 4. This CDR3 comprises 14 residues. The CDR3 region has the DNA TGCGCCAGCAGCTTGGAGACAGGGGTACATGGCTACACCTTC. Encoded protein: CASSLETGVHGYTF.

The chain is built from TRBV4-2 and TRBJ2-3, with 10 bases identical to TRBD2. This CDR3 spans 16 amino acids. The V gene end was trimmed by 1 base and the J gene end by 8 bases; junction bases not matched to a gene: 9. Germline CDR1 and CDR2: LGHNA and YNFKEQ. CDR3 nucleotides: TGTGCCAGCAGCCAAGGGGGAAGCGGGGGGGCAAGTACGCAGTATTTT. Its protein product is CASSQGGSGGASTQYF.

The chain links TRBV10-3 to TRBJ2-1; tentative D call: TRBD2 (7 bases). Germline-derived CDR1 and CDR2 are ENHRY and SYGVKD. Trimming cost V 6 bases and J 2 bases, with 14 bases left between them. CDR3 length: 15 amino acids. CDR3 sequence: CAIRAAGQTYNEQFF. CDR3 nucleotides: TGTGCCATCAGGGCAGCGGGACAAACCTACAATGAGCAGTTCTTC.